These 20 T cell receptor beta chains share one sample of origin, sequenced in a study of beta chain features in type 1 diabetes (dated by TCRdb to 2017 to 2018). Receptor amplification or capture employed the immunoSEQ multiplex PCR assay. All of the isolated RNA was reverse transcribed with the High Capacity cDNA Reverse Transcription Kit, so expressed TCRB transcripts were sequenced. TCRdb obtained this table from immuneACCESS and retained in-frame rearrangements with V and J assigned. These tables miss some clones; where compared with another copy, unresolved V genes account for less than half of the shortfall, and the remainder is unexplained. The sample data list tens of thousands of clones, and 25% to 35% of these were observed just once. The top ten hold around 0.5% of the sample. The sample was stem cell memory CD4+ T cells from blood. The cell subset or site label of this sample denotes: stem cell-like memory CD4+ T cells. Receptors originate from a young woman in good health.

This chain joins TRBV7-2 and TRBJ2-2; D gene ambiguous. Germline CDR1 and CDR2: SGHTA and FQGNSA. The germline V and J ends were trimmed by 1 base and 6 bases, with 12 bases remaining between them. The CDR3 covers 15 residues. This CDR3 is CASSLDLYGSGELFF. CDR3 DNA: TGTGCCAGCAGCTTAGATTTATACGGGTCCGGGGAGCTGTTTTTT.

This rearrangement joins TRBV4-2 to TRBJ2-1, with TRBD1 matching 7 bases. Germline CDR1 is LGHNA and CDR2 is YNFKEQ. Trimming took 4 bases from V and 0 from J; bases not matched to a gene: 6. The CDR3 covers 16 residues. The CDR3 DNA reads as TGTGCCAGCAGCCCGGAGGACAGGACCTCCTACAATGAGCAGTTCTTC. Protein sequence: CASSPEDRTSYNEQFF.

V usage is TRBV10-3 and J usage is TRBJ2-6, with 9 bases that match TRBD1. J lost 0 bases, V lost 10 bases, and 13 bases had no gene match. This CDR3 has 18 residues. Germline V CDR1 and CDR2: ENHRY, SYGVKD. CDR3 in DNA: TGTGCCACGAATCCGTCCGGGACAGGGAACTCTGGGGCCAACGTCCTGACTTTC. Amino acids: CATNPSGTGNSGANVLTF.

This clone appeared a few times. The chain couples TRBV11-2 to TRBJ2-1; 10 bases align to TRBD2. The CDR3 extends over 15 amino acids. The germline CDR1 and CDR2 sequences are SGHAT and FQNNGV. V lost 6 bases to trimming and J lost 8 bases; unmatched junction nucleotides: 10. The CDR3 sequence is CASRKVAGGSHEQFF. In nucleotides, the CDR3 is TGTGCCAGCAGAAAGGTAGCGGGAGGTTCTCATGAGCAGTTCTTC.

This clone came up a few times. This chain uses TRBV18 with TRBJ1-2; the match to TRBD1 covers 10 bases. The CDR3 covers 15 residues. With 2 bases clipped from V and 0 bases from J, the junction kept 0 bases outside the gene matches. The germline V gene has CDR1 KGHSH and CDR2 LQKENI. The CDR3 protein is CASSPDRGPNYGYTF. The CDR3 region has the DNA TGTGCCAGCTCACCAGACAGGGGGCCTAACTATGGCTACACCTTC.

This clone has more than one count but fewer than ten. V is TRBV2 and J is TRBJ2-7; 8 positions agree with TRBD1. The CDR3 extends over 14 amino acids. Germline CDR1 SNHLY, CDR2 FYNNEI. V dropped 6 bases and J dropped 0; count of bases not matched to a gene: 4. In DNA, the CDR3 is TGTGCCAGCAGCCCGGGACAGGTCTCCTACGAGCAGTACTTC. Translation gives CASSPGQVSYEQYF.

The V and J genes are TRBV5-1 and TRBJ2-1; the D gene is possibly TRBD1 (6 bases). The germline CDR1 and CDR2 sequences are SGHRS and YFSETQ. The CDR3 spans 14 residues. The V end was cut by 3 bases, the J end by 6 bases, with 13 bases between. The CDR3 protein is CASSWDTGSNEQFF. The CDR3 DNA reads as TGCGCCAGCAGCTGGGACACAGGATCCAATGAGCAGTTCTTC.

The V gene is TRBV19, the J gene TRBJ1-1; 7 bases agree with TRBD1. The CDR3 is made up of 14 amino acids. Germline V CDR1 and CDR2: LNHDA, SQIVND (reference sequence). V lost 6 bases, J lost 6 bases, and 10 bases stayed unmatched. The CDR3 region has the DNA TGTGCCAGTAGGGGGACAGCTCCCCCCGCTGAAGCTTTCTTT. This gives the protein CASRGTAPPAEAFF.

The chain employs TRBV4-1 and TRBJ2-1, with TRBD1 identical over 10 bases. The CDR3 is 17 residues long. CDR1 is MGHRA and CDR2 is YSYEKL in the germline V gene. The V segment lost 0 bases and the J segment 7 bases; nucleotides outside the gene matches: 9. DNA of the CDR3: TGCGCCAGCAGCCAAGACCCGGACAGGGGGAGGAGGAATGAGCAGTTCTTC. As protein: CASSQDPDRGRRNEQFF.

The rearrangement joins TRBV5-4 to TRBJ2-2; possibly TRBD1 for D (5 bases). V shed 4 bases and J shed 3 bases, with 10 bases lying between them. The CDR3 is made up of 14 amino acids. In germline, CDR1 is SGHNT, CDR2 YYREEE (reference sequence). The CDR3: CASSTGRDTGELFF. In DNA, the CDR3 is TGTGCCAGCAGCACAGGACGGGACACCGGGGAGCTGTTTTTT.

This sequence joins TRBV7-2 and TRBJ2-1, with 8 bases identical to TRBD1. This CDR3 is 14 amino acids long. The trim removed 4 bases at V and 4 bases at J, leaving 3 bases unmatched. Germline CDR1 is SGHTA and CDR2 is FQGNSA. The CDR3 protein is CASSSTGGYNEQFF. CDR3 DNA: TGTGCCAGCAGCTCTACAGGGGGGTACAATGAGCAGTTCTTC.

The gene calls are TRBV28 and TRBJ1-4; TRBD1 matches at 8 bases. The germline V gene has CDR1 MDHEN and CDR2 SYDVKM. With V trimmed by 5 bases and J by 8 bases, 7 bases remained unmatched. The CDR3 consists of 14 residues. The CDR3 is CASSTRQGREKLFF. CDR3 DNA sequence: TGTGCCAGCAGTACACGACAGGGGCGAGAAAAACTGTTTTTT.

This clone was observed a few times. V is TRBV19 and J is TRBJ2-2; tentative D call: TRBD2 (5 bases). V was clipped by 3 bases and J by 4 bases, with 12 bases between them. The CDR3 extends over 15 amino acids. Germline V gives CDR1 LNHDA, CDR2 SQIVND (reference sequence). The CDR3 coding sequence is TGTGCCAGTAGTATTACTAGGAGAAGCACCGGGGAGCTGTTTTTT. Its protein product is CASSITRRSTGELFF.

The chain combines TRBV15 with TRBJ1-4, with D unclear. V lost 2 bases to trimming and J lost 5 bases, with 6 bases between them. From germline, CDR1 is LNHNV and CDR2 YYDKDF (reference sequence). This CDR3 contains 13 residues. CDR3 loop: CATSRSGNEKLFF. Written as DNA, the CDR3 is TGTGCCACCAGCAGATCGGGGAATGAAAAACTGTTTTTT.

The V and J genes are TRBV29-1 and TRBJ2-7; tentatively, D is TRBD1 (5 bases). The CDR3 has 14 amino acids. The germline V gene encodes CDR1 SQVTM and CDR2 ANQGSEA. Trimming took 6 bases from V and 5 from J, leaving 20 bases between them. This CDR3 reads CSVMTDQYPHEQYF. CDR3 in DNA: TGCAGCGTGATGACAGACCAATACCCCCACGAGCAGTACTTC.

This clone was counted between two and nine times. The gene calls are TRBV5-1 and TRBJ2-7; TRBD1 matches at 9 bases. The CDR3 is made up of 15 amino acids. V gave up 3 bases and J gave up 4 bases; unmatched junction bases: 8. Germline lookup yields CDR1 SGHRS and CDR2 YFSETQ. In DNA, the CDR3 is TGCGCCAGCAGCTCAGGGACAGGGTATGAGTACGAGCAGTACTTC. Amino acids: CASSSGTGYEYEQYF.

The rearrangement uses TRBV7-2 and TRBJ2-1; the D gene is possibly TRBD2 (7 bases). CDR1 and CDR2 (germline): SGHTA, FQGNSA. V was pared by 5 bases and J by 8 bases, with 16 bases between. CDR3 size: 14 residues. CDR3 residues: CASSHAGGLYEQFF. For the CDR3, the DNA is TGTGCCAGCAGCCACGCCGGGGGGCTCTATGAGCAGTTCTTC.

This clone was seen a handful of times. The chain recombines TRBV18 with TRBJ2-7, with 10 nucleotides matching TRBD1. This CDR3 is built from 16 residues. V shed 2 bases, J shed 6 bases, and the junction held 10 bases outside the gene matches. Per germline, CDR1 KGHSH and CDR2 LQKENI. The CDR3 spells CASSPNRQGASGEQYF. CDR3 DNA: TGTGCCAGCTCACCAAACCGACAGGGGGCTTCGGGCGAGCAGTACTTC. Full variable domain (missing parts from reference TRBV18 and TRBJ2-7): NAGVMQNPRHLVRRRGQEARLRCSPMKGHSHVYWYRQLPEEGLKFMVYLQKENIIDESGMPKERFSAEFPKEGPSILRIQQVVRGDSAAYFCASSPNRQGASGEQYFGPGTRLTVT.

This chain uses TRBV5-4 with TRBJ2-1, with 7 nucleotides matching TRBD1. CDR3 size: 13 residues. V dropped 3 bases and J dropped 6; count of bases not matched to a gene: 3. From germline, CDR1 is SGHNT and CDR2 YYREEE (reference sequence). The CDR3, as DNA: TGTGCCAGCAGCTCGACAGGGAGCAATGAGCAGTTCTTC. Its translation: CASSSTGSNEQFF.

This clone was detected many times. V is TRBV30 and J is TRBJ2-1; 7 bases line up with TRBD2. The germline V gene has CDR1 GTSNPN and CDR2 SVGIG (reference sequence). The CDR3 covers 11 residues. V lost 7 bases, J lost 15 bases, and 12 bases stayed unmatched. CDR3 amino acids: CASTSGMIVFF. CDR3 DNA: TGTGCCTCTACGAGCGGGATGATTGTGTTCTTC.